These 27 T cell receptor beta chains were all obtained from the same sample, sequenced in a study of cytomegalovirus exposure and HLA in healthy donors. The PCR made use of 60 Vbeta and 13 Jbeta primers. Only in-frame clones appear in the TCRdb table, and some are missing; sequencing was by immunoSEQ multiplex PCR. The table records about 190,000 clones, 60% to 80% of them present only once. The specimen sequenced was PBMCs. These receptors were taken from a woman in her twenties or thirties in good health and CMV-seropositive.

This clone was detected once. The V and J genes are TRBV5-4 and TRBJ1-1; 10 bases align to TRBD1. The CDR3 is made up of 14 amino acids. The V gene's germline CDR1 is SGHNT and CDR2 YYREEE (reference sequence). V lost 4 bases and J lost 7; bases outside the gene matches: 7. CDR3 loop: CASSTGQGLSEAFF. The CDR3 nucleotides are TGTGCCAGCAGCACGGGACAGGGGTTAAGTGAAGCTTTCTTT.

V is TRBV2 and J is TRBJ1-1, with D possibly TRBD1 on 6 matching bases. V shed 6 bases and J shed 5 bases, with 13 bases lying between them. The CDR3 runs 13 residues. Looked up from germline, CDR1 is SNHLY and CDR2 is FYNNEI. The CDR3 coding sequence is TGTGCCAGCAGCAGGGGACGAGGGACTGAAGCTTTCTTT. It specifies CASSRGRGTEAFF.

About this clone itself: One end of the junction varies from germline; a read error may be responsible. The CDR3 loop reads CASSLSGSSSYNEQFF. The CDR3 DNA is TGTGCTAGCAGCTTAAGCGGGTCTAGCTCCTACAATGAGCAGTTCTTC. The gene calls are TRBV7-7 and TRBJ2-1; maybe TRBD2 (6 bases). Germline-derived CDR1 and CDR2 are SSHAT and FNYEAQ (reference sequence). This CDR3 has 16 residues. Combining the CDR3 with reference TRBV7-7 and TRBJ2-1 gives the whole variable domain GAGVSQSPRYKVTKRGQDVTLRCDPISSHATLYWYQQALGQGPEFLTYFNYEAQPDKSGLPSDRFSAERPEGSISTLTIQRTEQRDSAMYRCASSLSGSSSYNEQFFGPGTRLTVL.

CDR3 loop: CASSLWSGAPNEQFF. The CDR3 DNA reads TGTGCCAGCAGCCTCTGGAGCGGTGCGCCCAATGAGCAGTTCTTC. This sequence joins TRBV6-5 and TRBJ2-1; possible D gene TRBD2, 5 bases. The CDR3 spans 15 residues. Trimming pared 6 bases from V and 6 bases from J, leaving 18 bases between. Germline CDR1 reads MNHEY; CDR2 reads SVGAGI.

The V gene is TRBV27, the J gene TRBJ1-1, with TRBD1 identical over 7 bases. V was clipped by 7 bases and J by 5 bases; unmatched bases: 4. Germline V gene data show CDR1 as MNHEY and CDR2 as SMNVEV (reference sequence). The CDR3 loop spans 12 amino acids. The CDR3 sequence: CASNRGLTEAFF. The CDR3 region has the DNA TGTGCCAGCAATAGGGGGCTAACTGAAGCTTTCTTT.

This clone was picked up a small number of times. The chain employs TRBV28 and TRBJ1-4; 10 bases are shared with TRBD1. CDR3 length: 15 amino acids. Trimming cost V 3 bases and J 7 bases; bases outside gene matches: 5. Germline CDR1 MDHEN, CDR2 SYDVKM. CDR3 sequence (DNA): TGTGCCAGCAGTTTCGACAGGGGGCGCGTTGAAAAACTGTTTTTT. This sequence encodes CASSFDRGRVEKLFF.

The chain recombines TRBV11-2 with TRBJ2-2; 9 nucleotides line up with TRBD1. The CDR3 totals 14 residues. The V gene's germline CDR1 is SGHAT and CDR2 FQNNGV. V was pared by 5 bases and J by 7 bases, with 5 bases of the junction left unmatched. The CDR3 sequence: CASSLQGANGELFF. The CDR3 bases are TGTGCCAGCAGCCTACAGGGGGCTAACGGGGAGCTGTTTTTT.

About this clone: An end of the junction differs from the germline gene, which may be a read error. The CDR3 loop reads CSSSQRTGGDIQYF. The CDR3 DNA is TGTTCCAGCAGCCAACGGACAGGGGGAGACATTCAGTACTTC. The chain links TRBV7-9 to TRBJ2-4, with 10 bases identical to TRBD1. CDR1 and CDR2 (germline): SEHNR, FQNEAQ (reference sequence). The CDR3 sequence is 14 residues long.

In DNA form, the CDR3 reads TGTGCCAGCAGGGGACTAGGAGGATTTGAGCAGTTCTTC. This sequence encodes CASRGLGGFEQFF. The genes are TRBV2 and TRBJ2-1, with TRBD2 matching over 8 bases. From germline, CDR1 is SNHLY and CDR2 FYNNEI. The CDR3 extends over 13 amino acids. Losses at the gene ends were 6 bases for V and 9 bases for J; bases not matched to a gene: 7.

The chain couples TRBV13 to TRBJ2-2, with 13 bases fitting TRBD2. Unmatched junction bases numbered 5, after V lost 5 bases and J lost 5 bases. Germline V lookup: CDR1 PRHDT, CDR2 FYEKMQ (reference sequence). The CDR3 covers 16 residues. The CDR3 DNA follows: TGTGCCAGCAGCGATCCGGGACTAGCGGGGACCGGGGAGCTGTTTTTT. Translating gives CASSDPGLAGTGELFF.

The V gene is TRBV7-2, the J gene TRBJ1-2; 8 bases agree with TRBD1. CDR1 is SGHTA and CDR2 is FQGNSA in the germline V gene. The CDR3 is 13 amino acids. The V segment lost 5 bases and the J segment 7 bases; nucleotides outside the gene matches: 6. In DNA, the CDR3 is TGTGCCAGCAGCCCGGACAGGGTCTCTGGCTACACCTTC. This codes for CASSPDRVSGYTF.

This clone was detected once. V gene TRBV6-6 combines with J gene TRBJ2-1; D perhaps matches TRBD1 (5 bases). The V gene's germline CDR1 is MNHNY and CDR2 SVGAGI (reference sequence). The CDR3 is 16 residues long. V lost 5 bases and J lost 0, with 14 bases in between. The CDR3 DNA reads as TGTGCCAGCAGTCCCCAGGGCCTGAGCTCCTACAATGAGCAGTTCTTC. It translates to CASSPQGLSSYNEQFF.

V gene TRBV6-5 combines with J gene TRBJ1-2; a weak D match, TRBD1 (5 bases). The CDR3 consists of 11 residues. V shed 9 bases and J shed 2 bases, with 7 bases lying between them. The germline V gene has CDR1 MNHEY and CDR2 SVGAGI. CDR3 sequence: CASGGNYGYTF. The DNA of the CDR3 is TGTGCCAGTGGGGGGAACTATGGCTACACCTTC.

V gene TRBV18 combines with J gene TRBJ1-1, with D perhaps TRBD1 (6 bases). The CDR3 contains 17 residues. Between the trimmed V and J ends, which lost 3 bases and 7 bases, there was a span of 24 bases. Germline CDR1 reads KGHSH; CDR2 reads LQKENI. The CDR3 DNA is TGTGCCAGCTCACCTCTCAGTCAGGGGTTCAGGGGCGGTGAAGCTTTCTTT. It specifies CASSPLSQGFRGGEAFF.

The chain combines TRBV5-1 with TRBJ2-5; D is perhaps TRBD2 (5 bases). The CDR3 loop spans 12 amino acids. From germline, CDR1 is SGHRS and CDR2 YFSETQ. V was pared by 4 bases and J by 2 bases, with 6 bases between. The CDR3 nucleotides are TGCGCCAGCAGCCGGGGTCAAGAGACCCAGTACTTC. Amino acid sequence: CASSRGQETQYF.

The chain couples TRBV27 to TRBJ1-1, with D tentatively TRBD1 (5 bases). The CDR3 has 14 residues. CDR1 is MNHEY and CDR2 is SMNVEV in the germline V gene (reference sequence). V dropped 3 bases and J dropped 3 bases, with 11 bases sitting between them. The CDR3 sequence is CASSLSGGDTEAFF. In DNA form, the CDR3 reads TGTGCCAGCAGTTTGTCCGGGGGAGACACTGAAGCTTTCTTT.

This sequence joins TRBV14 and TRBJ2-7; 11 nucleotides line up with TRBD2. V dropped 4 bases and J dropped 1; count of bases not matched to a gene: 9. The V gene's germline CDR1 is SGHDN and CDR2 FVKESK. This CDR3 is built from 17 residues. The CDR3 coding sequence is TGTGCCAGCAGCCTTCCTCCAGGGACTAGCGGATCCTACGAGCAGTACTTC. This sequence encodes CASSLPPGTSGSYEQYF.

This chain connects TRBV6-5 to TRBJ2-1, with D perhaps TRBD2 (5 bases). V lost 2 bases and J 7 bases, leaving 12 bases between the germline ends. The germline V gene has CDR1 MNHEY and CDR2 SVGAGI. The CDR3 covers 14 residues. This chain's CDR3 is CASSYRGSANEQFF. CDR3 DNA: TGTGCCAGCAGTTACAGAGGTAGCGCGAATGAGCAGTTCTTC.

The chain uses TRBV11-2 and TRBJ2-5; D is possibly TRBD1 (6 bases). CDR3 length: 14 residues. Per the germline V gene, CDR1 is SGHAT and CDR2 is FQNNGV. V was shortened by 1 base and J by 5 bases, with 11 bases between the two germline ends. The chain's CDR3 is CASSLAYQGETQYF. For the CDR3, the DNA is TGTGCCAGCAGCTTAGCGTACCAGGGGGAGACCCAGTACTTC.

The rearrangement uses TRBV4-1 and TRBJ2-7; TRBD2 matches at 12 bases. Germline V gene lookup returns CDR1 MGHRA and CDR2 YSYEKL. The CDR3 covers 17 residues. The ends lost 5 bases at V and 3 bases at J; junction bases unmatched: 11. As DNA, the CDR3 is TGCGCCAGCAGCGATATCGGACTAGCGGGAAACGACTACGAGCAGTACTTC. This gives the protein CASSDIGLAGNDYEQYF.

The V and J genes are TRBV5-4 and TRBJ2-3, with TRBD2 as a possible D gene (5 bases). CDR3 length equals 16 residues. CDR1 and CDR2 from the germline V gene are SGHNT and YYREEE (reference sequence). Trimming shortened V by 1 base and J by 0 bases, and 12 bases separated the two germline ends. CDR3 amino acids: CASSLNGRVSTDTQYF. As DNA, the CDR3 is TGTGCCAGCAGCTTGAATGGGCGGGTGAGCACAGATACGCAGTATTTT.

The rearrangement links TRBV10-3 to TRBJ2-1, with 8 bases lining up with TRBD2. Trimming cost V 8 bases and J 0 bases; bases outside gene matches: 0. The CDR3 loop spans 13 amino acids. Germline V gene lookup returns CDR1 ENHRY and CDR2 SYGVKD. The chain's CDR3 is CAIGTSSYNEQFF. The CDR3 nucleotides are TGTGCCATCGGGACTAGCTCCTACAATGAGCAGTTCTTC.

This clone has more than one count but fewer than ten. V usage is TRBV11-3 and J usage is TRBJ2-1; 9 bases are shared with TRBD2. The V segment lost 3 bases and the J segment 9 bases; nucleotides outside the gene matches: 6. Germline CDR1 SGHNT, CDR2 YENEEA. The CDR3 spans 14 residues. This chain's CDR3 is CASSFVSGSVEQFF. In nucleotides, the CDR3 is TGTGCCAGCAGCTTCGTTAGCGGGAGTGTTGAGCAGTTCTTC.

The chain joins TRBV5-1 to TRBJ2-7; 8 nucleotides agree with TRBD2. Germline CDR1 reads SGHRS; CDR2 reads YFSETQ. J was trimmed by 4 bases and V by 4 bases; bases with no gene match: 16. The CDR3 has 17 amino acids. CDR3 loop: CASSKTGGTGKMYEQYF. CDR3 sequence (DNA): TGCGCCAGCAGCAAAACGGGGGGGACGGGAAAAATGTACGAGCAGTACTTC.

The gene calls are TRBV29-1 and TRBJ1-1; unclear D gene. The CDR3 length is 12 residues. Germline CDR1 SQVTM, CDR2 ANQGSEA. Trimming removed 3 bases from V and 4 bases from J, with 9 bases in between. CDR3 protein: CSVDGGLTEAFF. As DNA, the CDR3 is TGCAGCGTTGACGGAGGTCTCACTGAAGCTTTCTTT.

CDR3 nucleotide sequence: TGTGCCAGCAGCCCGAACACAGGGACGGGCGAGCAGTACTTC. Protein product: CASSPNTGTGEQYF. This chain joins TRBV13 and TRBJ2-7, with a tentative D call TRBD1 (6 bases). V was shortened by 5 bases and J by 6 bases, with 17 bases between the two germline ends. Germline V gene sequence: CDR1 PRHDT, CDR2 FYEKMQ (reference sequence). This CDR3 is 14 amino acids long. The full variable domain, completed using reference TRBV13 and TRBJ2-7, is AAGVIQSPRHLIKEKRETATLKCYPIPRHDTVYWYQQGPGQDPQFLISFYEKMQSDKGSIPDRFSAQQFSDYHSELNMSSLELGDSALYFCASSPNTGTGEQYFGPGTRLTVT.

The rearrangement uses TRBV6-5 and TRBJ1-1; 9 positions agree with TRBD1. V trimming: 6 bases; J trimming: 8 bases; junction bases outside the gene matches: 10. CDR1 and CDR2 (germline): MNHEY, SVGAGI. This CDR3 region has 14 residues. CDR3 coding DNA: TGTGCCAGCAGACCCCCACAGGGGGCGAGGGAAGCTTTCTTT. Its protein product is CASRPPQGAREAFF.